A single sample gave rise to the 13 T cell receptor beta chains below, sequenced in a study of graft-versus-host responses after intestinal transplantation. Sequencing was performed with immunoSEQ multiplex PCR; in TCRdb, only in-frame clones are kept and a portion is missing. There are 86,000 or so clones in the sample; just over 90% occur only once, and under 6.5% lies in the top ten. Their antigens remain unidentified. This material consisted of unstimulated CD8+ T cells sorted from spleen or lymph node cells, taken before intestinal transplant. The receptor source for this set is a human donor who received an intestinal transplant.

The chain combines TRBV20-1 with TRBJ2-1, with D unresolved. This CDR3 has 10 amino acids. Germline assignment: CDR1 DFQATT and CDR2 SNEGSKA (reference sequence). The V end was cut by 3 bases, the J end by 4 bases, with 1 base between. CDR3 residues: CSASYNEQFF. The CDR3 region has the DNA TGCAGTGCTAGTTACAATGAGCAGTTCTTC.

The CDR3 nucleotides read TGTGCCAGCAGCTCGCGGCCAGGGGCCGAGGGCGAGCAGTACTTC. Its translation: CASSSRPGAEGEQYF. The rearrangement joins TRBV7-6 to TRBJ2-7; D is perhaps TRBD1 (6 bases). The CDR3 consists of 15 residues. The V and J ends lost 4 bases and 6 bases respectively, with 19 bases between them. Germline V gene lookup returns CDR1 SGHVS and CDR2 FNYEAQ.

The gene calls are TRBV28 and TRBJ2-7; 10 nucleotides align to TRBD2. Losses at the gene ends were 5 bases for V and 5 bases for J; bases not matched to a gene: 9. This CDR3 region has 15 residues. The germline CDR1 and CDR2 sequences are MDHEN and SYDVKM. The CDR3 is CASSASGSRSDEQYF. The CDR3 region has the DNA TGTGCCAGCAGTGCTAGCGGGAGTCGGAGCGACGAGCAGTACTTC.

The genes are TRBV28 and TRBJ2-7; possibly TRBD1 for D (6 bases). The V gene's germline CDR1 is MDHEN and CDR2 SYDVKM. Trimming stripped 5 bases from V and 6 bases from J, with 8 bases between. This CDR3 has 11 amino acids. CDR3 coding DNA: TGTGCCAGCAGTCACAGGGTCGAGCAGTACTTC. This sequence encodes CASSHRVEQYF.

This sequence joins TRBV7-9 and TRBJ2-3, with D tentatively TRBD2 (5 bases). This CDR3 is built from 14 residues. Germline V CDR1 and CDR2: SEHNR, FQNEAQ (reference sequence). V lost 2 bases and J 10 bases, leaving 16 bases between the germline ends. Here the CDR3 reads CASSLPSGPESQYF. The CDR3 DNA follows: TGTGCCAGCAGCTTACCAAGCGGACCGGAGTCGCAGTATTTT. Full variable domain (remainder filled in from reference TRBV7-9 and TRBJ2-3): DTGVSQNPRHKITKRGQNVTFRCDPISEHNRLYWYRQTLGQGPEFLTYFQNEAQLEKSRLLSDRFSAERPKGSFSTLEIQRTEQGDSAMYLCASSLPSGPESQYFGPGTRLTVL.

Points on this clone: This specimen includes other DNA sequences encoding the same CDR3. The chain has TRBV6-5 and TRBJ2-7, with D possibly matching TRBD1 (5 bases). The CDR3 contains 11 residues. V was shortened by 5 bases and J by 3 bases, with 5 bases between the two germline ends. Germline V CDR1 and CDR2: MNHEY, SVGAGI. This CDR3 reads CASSTGYEQYF. Here the CDR3 DNA reads TGTGCCAGCAGTACAGGCTACGAGCAGTACTTC.

V gene TRBV25-1 combines with J gene TRBJ1-2; D is undetermined. Germline V CDR1 and CDR2: MGHDK, SYGVNS. This CDR3 region has 13 residues. The V and J ends lost 8 bases and 4 bases respectively, with 14 bases between them. The CDR3 bases are TGTGCCAGCTCTCGGACCGAAGCCTATGGCTACACCTTC. Protein product: CASSRTEAYGYTF.

This chain links TRBV4-2 with TRBJ2-1; D might be TRBD2 (5 bases). Deletions cut 0 bases from V and 7 bases from J, with 13 bases between. Germline-derived CDR1 and CDR2 are LGHNA and YNFKEQ. This CDR3 is built from 15 residues. CDR3 coding DNA: TGTGCCAGCAGCCAAGAAATGGGTCCGGGGAATGAGCAGTTCTTC. This codes for CASSQEMGPGNEQFF.

The chain recombines TRBV6-5 with TRBJ2-7; 8 positions match TRBD2. The ends lost 4 bases at V and 0 bases at J; junction bases unmatched: 2. Germline CDR1 reads MNHEY; CDR2 reads SVGAGI. This CDR3 is 14 amino acids long. The CDR3 loop reads CASSLRGDSYEQYF. The CDR3 bases are TGTGCCAGCAGTTTGCGGGGGGACTCCTACGAGCAGTACTTC.

V is TRBV4-1 and J is TRBJ2-7, with D perhaps matching TRBD2 (6 bases). The CDR3 runs to 15 residues. The ends were cut back, 4 bases at V and 2 bases at J, with 15 bases in the middle. Germline V CDR1 and CDR2: MGHRA, YSYEKL. CDR3 residues: CASSRTRLVTYEQYF. In DNA form, the CDR3 reads TGCGCCAGCAGCCGCACTCGACTAGTCACCTACGAGCAGTACTTC.

The CDR3: CASSCPRLGVKNIQYF. The CDR3 DNA is TGTGCCAGCAGTTGCCCAAGACTGGGAGTCAAAAACATTCAGTACTTC. The V gene is TRBV27, the J gene TRBJ2-4; D might be TRBD2 (5 bases). The CDR3 sequence is 16 residues long. V was trimmed by 4 bases and J by 3 bases, leaving 16 bases between them. From germline, CDR1 is MNHEY and CDR2 SMNVEV (reference sequence).

CDR3 nucleotides: TGCAGCGTTGAAGTGGCGGGACAGGGGTCCTACGAGCAGTACTTC. This sequence encodes CSVEVAGQGSYEQYF. The J gene is TRBJ2-7, the V gene TRBV29-1, with 10 bases matching TRBD1. Germline V gives CDR1 SQVTM, CDR2 ANQGSEA. V was clipped by 1 base and J by 1 base; unmatched bases: 4. This CDR3 comprises 15 residues.

The J gene is TRBJ1-2, the V gene TRBV19; D perhaps matches TRBD1 (6 bases). The CDR3 contains 13 residues. Germline values: CDR1 LNHDA, CDR2 SQIVND (reference sequence). V dropped 5 bases and J dropped 4 bases, with 11 bases sitting between them. CDR3 sequence reads: CASSWQGSYGYTF. CDR3 sequence (DNA): TGTGCCAGTAGTTGGCAGGGGAGCTATGGCTACACCTTC.